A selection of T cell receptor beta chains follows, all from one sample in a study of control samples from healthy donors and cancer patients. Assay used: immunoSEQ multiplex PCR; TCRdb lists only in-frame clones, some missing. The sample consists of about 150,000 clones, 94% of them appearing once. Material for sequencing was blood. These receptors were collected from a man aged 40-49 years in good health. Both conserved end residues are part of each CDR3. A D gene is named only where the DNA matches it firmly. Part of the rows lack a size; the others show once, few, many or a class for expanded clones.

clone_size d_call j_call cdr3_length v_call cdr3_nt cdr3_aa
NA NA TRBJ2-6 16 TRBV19 TGTGCCAGTATCGGGCAGACTAGCTCTGGGGCCAACGTCCTGACTTTC CASIGQTSSGANVLTF
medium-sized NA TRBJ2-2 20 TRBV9 TGTGCCAGCAGCGATGGCTTGGACGCTAGGGCGTTTAGGAACACCGGGGAGCTGTTTTTT CASSDGLDARAFRNTGELFF
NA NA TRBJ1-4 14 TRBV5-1 TGCGCCAGCAGCCTGGGAGGTGGGGAGGAAAAACTGTTTTTT CASSLGGGEEKLFF
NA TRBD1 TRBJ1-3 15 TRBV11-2 TGTGCCAGCAGCTTATCCGGGACAGGGGGAAACACCATATATTTT CASSLSGTGGNTIYF
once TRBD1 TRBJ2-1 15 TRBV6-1 TGTGCCAGCAGTGAAATAGGACAGGCTTTGGATGAGCAGTTCTTC CASSEIGQALDEQFF
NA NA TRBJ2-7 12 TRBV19 TGTGCCAGTAGTATTAGGGCCGGCGAGCAGTACTTC CASSIRAGEQYF
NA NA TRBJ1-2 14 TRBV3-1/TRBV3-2 TGTGCCAGCAGACCCGGGGGAGCGGGATATGGCTACACCTTC CASRPGGAGYGYTF
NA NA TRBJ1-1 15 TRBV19 TGTGCCAGTAGTATGAATGGGGGGCAGAGCACTGAAGCTTTCTTT CASSMNGGQSTEAFF
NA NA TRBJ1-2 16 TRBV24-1 TGTGCCACCAGTGATCGGACTAACCCCGGCAACTATGGCTACACCTTC CATSDRTNPGNYGYTF
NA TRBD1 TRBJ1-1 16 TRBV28 TGTGCCAGCAGCCTACTTCCGGGACAGGAGTTCCCCGAAGCTTTCTTT CASSLLPGQEFPEAFF
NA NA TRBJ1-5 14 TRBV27 TGTGCCAGCAGTTTAACGGGTTCCCATCAGCCCCAGCATTTT CASSLTGSHQPQHF
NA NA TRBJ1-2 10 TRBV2 TGTGCCAGCAGTGAACTAGGCTACACCTTC CASSELGYTF
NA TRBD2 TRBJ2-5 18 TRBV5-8 TGTGCCAGCAGCTTGGCCGGGGCAGGGAGGGCGACCAAAGAGACCCAGTACTTC CASSLAGAGRATKETQYF
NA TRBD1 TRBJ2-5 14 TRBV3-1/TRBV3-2 TGTGCCAGCAGCAACCCGGGACAGAAAGAGACCCAGTACTTC CASSNPGQKETQYF
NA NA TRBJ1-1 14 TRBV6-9 TGTGCCAGCGCTTCCCGGACGCCGGGGACTGAAGCTTTCTTT CASASRTPGTEAFF
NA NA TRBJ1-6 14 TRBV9 TGTGCCAGCAGCGTAGGTCAGGATAATTCACCCCTCCACTTT CASSVGQDNSPLHF
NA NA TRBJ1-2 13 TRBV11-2 TGTGCCAGCAGCTTAGATCCGGCGGGCGGCTACACCTTC CASSLDPAGGYTF
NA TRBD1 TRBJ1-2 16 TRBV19 TGTGCCAGTAGTATGGGCCCAGGGGGCTCGGTCTATGGCTACACCTTC CASSMGPGGSVYGYTF
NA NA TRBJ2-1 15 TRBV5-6 TGTGCCAGCAGCTCTTCGGGGGTTTTGGGCAATGAGCAGTTCTTC CASSSSGVLGNEQFF
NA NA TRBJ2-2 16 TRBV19 TGTGCCAGTCTCCGTACGACTCAGGGTTCGACCGGGGAGCTGTTTTTT CASLRTTQGSTGELFF
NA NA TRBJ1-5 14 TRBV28 TGTGCCAGCAGTTTATTGGATAGCAATCAGCCCCAGCATTTT CASSLLDSNQPQHF
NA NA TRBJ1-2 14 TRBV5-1 TGCGCCAGCAGAAGCAGGGAAACTAACTATGGCTACACCTTC CASRSRETNYGYTF
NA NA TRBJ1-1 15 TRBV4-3 TGCGCCAGCAGCCAAGATAGATTGGCGAACACTGAAGCTTTCTTT CASSQDRLANTEAFF
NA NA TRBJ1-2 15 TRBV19 TGTGCCAGTAGTATAGTAGGCAGGGCGATCTATGGCTACACCTTC CASSIVGRAIYGYTF
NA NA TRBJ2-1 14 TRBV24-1 TGTGCCCAAAGGGGGGTACCCACCTACAATGAGCAGTTCTTC CAQRGVPTYNEQFF
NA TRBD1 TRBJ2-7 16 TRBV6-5 TGTGCCAGCAGTTTATCCCGGGACAGGGGGCTCTACGAGCAGTACTTC CASSLSRDRGLYEQYF
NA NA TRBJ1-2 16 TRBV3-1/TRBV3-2 TGTGCCAGCAGCCAAGGCGAGATGGGGGGCTGGTATGGCTACACCTTC CASSQGEMGGWYGYTF
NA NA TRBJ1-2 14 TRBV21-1 TGTGCCAGCAGAAACGGGGACAGGGAGAATGGCTACACCTTC CASRNGDRENGYTF
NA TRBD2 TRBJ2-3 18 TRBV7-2 TGTGCCAGCAGCTTAGCATCTAGCGGGGGTGGGGGCACAGATACGCAGTATTTT CASSLASSGGGGTDTQYF
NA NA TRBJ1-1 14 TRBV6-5 TGTGCCAGCAGCCTAGGACAGAGTAGGACTGAAGCTTTCTTT CASSLGQSRTEAFF
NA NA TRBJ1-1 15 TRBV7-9 TGTGCCAGCAGCCCCGGACGGGGGGGGAGCACTGAAGCTTTCTTT CASSPGRGGSTEAFF
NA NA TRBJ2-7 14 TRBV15 TGTGCCACCAGCAGAGTGGCAGCCTCCTACGAGCAGTACTTC CATSRVAASYEQYF
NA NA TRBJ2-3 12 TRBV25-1 TGTGCCAGCAGTGAAGGGTCGGGTTCGCAGTATTTT CASSEGSGSQYF
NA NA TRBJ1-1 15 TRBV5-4 TGTGCCAGCAGCTCCCCTTCCAGGGCCAACACTGAAGCTTTCTTT CASSSPSRANTEAFF
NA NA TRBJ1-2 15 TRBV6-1 TGTGCCAGCAGCAGCCCGGAAGGGGCGAACTATGGCTACACCTTC CASSSPEGANYGYTF
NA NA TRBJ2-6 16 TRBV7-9 TGTGCCAGCAGCTCCTCGCAGTACTCTGGGGCCAACGTCCTGACTTTC CASSSSQYSGANVLTF
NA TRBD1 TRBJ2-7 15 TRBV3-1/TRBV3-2 TGTGCCAGCAGCCAAGGGGGGCAGGGGGTGTACGAGCAGTACTTC CASSQGGQGVYEQYF
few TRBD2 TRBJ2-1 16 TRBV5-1 TGCGCCAGCAGCTTGGTTGCCGGGGGGGACTACAATGAGCAGTTCTTC CASSLVAGGDYNEQFF
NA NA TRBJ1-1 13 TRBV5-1 TGCGCCAGCAGCTTGGCCGACAACACTGAAGCTTTCTTT CASSLADNTEAFF
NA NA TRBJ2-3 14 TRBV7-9 TGTGCCAGCAGCCTTGGAGTGGGGTTTGATACGCAGTATTTT CASSLGVGFDTQYF
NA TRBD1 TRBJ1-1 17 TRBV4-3 TGCGCCAGCAGCCAAGATCGGAGGGGGCGCAGGAACACTGAAGCTTTCTTT CASSQDRRGRRNTEAFF